Here is one T cell receptor (beta chain) with its context. Its antigen remains unidentified. The read gets to within 3 residues of the CDR3 end, and the germline J gene fills in the rest. This specimen belongs to a study of T cells in women clearing cervical HPV infection (dated by TCRdb to 2016 to 2018). Notes on the research overall: The cases were 25 women with histologically confirmed HPV16-related CIN3 or worse, and 2 of those women had invasive cancers. Cases had a median age of around 34 years compared with just over 37 for controls, and baseline characteristics showed no significant differences between the groups. Controls were around 25 women whose single incident HPV16 infection cleared within 12 months without precancer or cancer developing. Cases and controls were matched on year of sample collection and on age within five years. Blood from cases was collected at the visit at which the lesion was first identified, whereas blood from controls was collected once infection was no longer detected. In the parent cohort, 10,000 to 11,000 women aged 18 or older were enrolled in Guanacaste, Costa Rica, during about 1992 to 1994 and then followed for less than 8 years. This exploratory proof-of-principle case-control study, nested within the Guanacaste HPV Natural History Study in Costa Rica, compared TCR repertoires among women with different cervical HPV16 outcomes. HLA typing was available for only a few women, so HLA type could not be excluded as a confounder. Among cases, blood sampling came a median of approximately 150 days after lesion detection, with an interquartile range of 90 to 200 days. As quality controls, five blinded duplicates were added to each group, bringing the total to 60 or so samples made up of around 50 participants and 10 or so replicates.

Summary of the overall study and its limitations: Lower TRBV6-7 relative abundance was observed in cases than in controls (around 0.1% versus 0.15%; Bonferroni P = 0.0008). Across sequencing depths, CIN3+ cases showed significantly higher TCR repertoire richness than controls, but evenness did not differ between the groups. Random forest classifiers combining richness and V gene abundances distinguished cases from controls with an estimated AUC of more than 0.75. Because T-cell numbers per sample were unknown, differences in richness could reflect varying T-cell content rather than repertoire biology. The cross-sectional design could not show whether associations preceded infection or resulted from it; effector/memory subsets and HPV-specific T cells were not isolated.

V is pruned by 2 bases and J by 6 bases, leaving 4 bases of the junction without a gene match. The germline V gene supplies CDR1 SGHTS and CDR2 YDEGEE. CDR3 length: 13 amino acids, cysteine to phenylalanine. Only the CDR3 bases that were read are kept: 30 of them, in frame from base 1. Using the immunoSEQ assay, multiplex PCR amplified TCR beta CDR3 regions from an average of approximately 1.1 ug of genomic DNA per sample. Primer bias was corrected in the assay by using a complete synthetic TCR repertoire to establish an amplification baseline. Amplicons were sequenced on the Illumina platform. The original pipeline was this. Sequences were error-corrected by clustering with frequency ratios and a modified nearest-neighbor algorithm and were then analyzed in the immunoSEQ Analyzer with IMGT gene definitions. TCR richness and evenness were averaged over 20 rarefaction repeats at each rarefaction depth, excluding samples with fewer sequences than the depth. Relative abundances of V, D and J genes were compared between groups using Wilcoxon rank sum tests, with FDR correction applied. Blinded duplicates gave an intraclass correlation of under 97% for TCR richness and an average of around 76% across around 66 gene segments. TCRdb holds this immuneACCESS table with in-frame rearrangements only. Some clones are missing; in checked studies, unresolved V genes explain under half, and the rest has no known cause. Clonal size and the V and J genes are those of that table, whereas D and trimming came from the DNA. The data table for this sample lists 30,000 to 35,000 clones. Together, the top ten hold 4.2% of the sample.

Every participant had a single incident cervical HPV16 infection, and women with prevalent HPV16 infections were excluded. Cervical HPV DNA was detected by MY09/MY11 PCR, and genotyping was performed by dot-blot hybridization. About 14 mL of heparinized blood was centrifuged, after which the buffy coat was aliquoted, frozen at -30 degrees C, and then stored at -80 degrees C. QIAGEN kits were used to extract genomic DNA from buffy coat specimens. The origin of this receptor is a woman between 18 and 70 years old with a cervical HPV16 infection that either progressed to CIN3+ or cleared (not recorded which). Recombination linked TRBV5-8 to TRBJ1-2; 7 central bases correspond to TRBD1. Material: blood buffy coat. The DNA read from the CDR3 is TGTGCCAGCAGCTTCGACAGGGAGGATGGC. This sequence encodes CASSFDREDG. The full CDR3 sequence reads CASSFDREDGYTF.